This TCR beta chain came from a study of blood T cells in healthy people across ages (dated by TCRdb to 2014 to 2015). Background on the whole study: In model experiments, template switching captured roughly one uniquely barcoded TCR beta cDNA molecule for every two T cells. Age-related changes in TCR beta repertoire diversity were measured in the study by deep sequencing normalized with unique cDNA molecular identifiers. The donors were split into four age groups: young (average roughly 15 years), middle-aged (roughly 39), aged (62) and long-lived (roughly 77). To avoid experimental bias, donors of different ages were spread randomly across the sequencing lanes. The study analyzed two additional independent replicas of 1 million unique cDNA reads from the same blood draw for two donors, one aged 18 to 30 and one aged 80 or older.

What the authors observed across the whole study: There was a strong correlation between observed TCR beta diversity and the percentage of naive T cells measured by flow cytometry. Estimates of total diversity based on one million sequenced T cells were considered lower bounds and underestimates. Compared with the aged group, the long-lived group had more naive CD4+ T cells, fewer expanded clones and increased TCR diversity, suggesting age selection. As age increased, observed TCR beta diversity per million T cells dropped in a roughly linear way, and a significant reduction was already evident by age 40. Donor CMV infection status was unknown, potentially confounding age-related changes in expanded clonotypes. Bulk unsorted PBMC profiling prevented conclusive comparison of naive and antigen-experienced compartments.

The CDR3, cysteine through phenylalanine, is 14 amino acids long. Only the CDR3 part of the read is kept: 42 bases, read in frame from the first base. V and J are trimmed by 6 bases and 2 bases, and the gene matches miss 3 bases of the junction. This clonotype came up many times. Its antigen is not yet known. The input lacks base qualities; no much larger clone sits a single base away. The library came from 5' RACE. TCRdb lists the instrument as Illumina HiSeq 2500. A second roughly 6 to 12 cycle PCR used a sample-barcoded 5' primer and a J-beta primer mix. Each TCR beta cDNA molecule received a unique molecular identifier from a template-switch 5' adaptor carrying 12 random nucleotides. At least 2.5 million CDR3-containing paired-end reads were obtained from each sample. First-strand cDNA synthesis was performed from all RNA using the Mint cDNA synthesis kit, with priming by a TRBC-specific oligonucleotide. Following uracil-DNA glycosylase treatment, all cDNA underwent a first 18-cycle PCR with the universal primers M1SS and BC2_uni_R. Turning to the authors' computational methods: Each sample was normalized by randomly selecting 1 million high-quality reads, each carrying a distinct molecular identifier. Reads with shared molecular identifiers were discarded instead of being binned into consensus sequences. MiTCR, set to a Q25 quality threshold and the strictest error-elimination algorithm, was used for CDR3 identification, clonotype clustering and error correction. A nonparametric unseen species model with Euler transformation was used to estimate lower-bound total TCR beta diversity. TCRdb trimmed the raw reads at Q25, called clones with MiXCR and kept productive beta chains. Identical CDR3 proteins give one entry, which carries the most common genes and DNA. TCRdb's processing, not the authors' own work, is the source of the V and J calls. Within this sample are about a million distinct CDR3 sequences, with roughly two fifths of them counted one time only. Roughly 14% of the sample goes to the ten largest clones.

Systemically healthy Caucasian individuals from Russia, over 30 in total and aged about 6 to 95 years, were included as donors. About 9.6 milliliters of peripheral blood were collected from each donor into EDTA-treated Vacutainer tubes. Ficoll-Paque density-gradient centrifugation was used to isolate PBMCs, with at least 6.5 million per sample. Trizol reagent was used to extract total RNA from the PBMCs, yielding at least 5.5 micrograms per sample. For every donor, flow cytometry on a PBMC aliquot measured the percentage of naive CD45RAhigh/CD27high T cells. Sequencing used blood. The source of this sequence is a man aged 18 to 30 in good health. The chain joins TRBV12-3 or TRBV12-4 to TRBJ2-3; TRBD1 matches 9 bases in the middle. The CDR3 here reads CASRRDRVTDTQYF. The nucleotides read TGTGCCAGCAGGCGGGACAGGGTCACAGATACGCAGTATTTT.